This T cell receptor beta chain was recorded in a study of T-cell memory formation after mild COVID-19. About the research overall: Largely, the TCR clusters proved donor specific. Study outcomes and limitations: CD4+ contracting clones lay mainly in CM and EM, CD8+ ones in EMRA. The pre-infection memory compartment contained some responding clones, suggesting cross-reactive memory joined.

Concerning this clonotype: Its antigen remains unknown.

MiXCR was run by TCRdb on the 5' RACE reads, yielding one entry per CDR3 protein. This table holds roughly 500,000 distinct CDR3 sequences, roughly 20% found once. The source is an adult woman who had mild COVID-19 (a few samples of this study predate the infection). Cell type and time point are not known. Sequencing was carried out using PBMCs or a T cell subset sorted from them (not recorded which).

CDR3 amino acids: CASSAGTGGSSPLHF. The DNA of the CDR3 is TGCGCCAGCAGCGCCGGGACAGGGGGTTCGTCACCCCTCCACTTT. The chain recombines TRBV5-1 with TRBJ1-6, with 11 bases matching TRBD1. Germline CDR1 and CDR2: SGHRS and YFSETQ. The CDR3 has 15 amino acids. Germline trimming cut 4 bases from V and 10 bases from J; bases unmatched to any gene: 7.